The present TCR beta chain was sequenced within a study of cytomegalovirus exposure and HLA in healthy donors. General observations from the study: Some public TCRs appeared in many individuals, while most sequences were rare. According to the study, 160 or so TCR beta chains were cytomegalovirus-associated. In a later analysis, an Asian-associated ancestry cluster reportedly showed fewer N-insertions than the approximately 660-donor mean. What was likely a sequencing artifact was a cluster of highly shared sequence variants.

It was with 60 Vbeta and 13 Jbeta primers that the PCR ran. Clones were read by immunoSEQ multiplex PCR, and TCRdb kept only the in-frame ones, dropping some. The table records 65,000 to 90,000 clones, roughly 77% of them present only once. From germline, CDR1 is MNHNS and CDR2 SASEGT. The CDR3 contains 14 residues. V lost 10 bases to trimming and J lost 0 bases; unmatched junction nucleotides: 5. Concerning this clone itself: Its target is not known.

The sequence derives from a man in his sixties in good health and CMV-seronegative. The sample consisted of PBMCs. V usage is TRBV6-1 and J usage is TRBJ2-1, with 8 bases aligning to TRBD1. CDR3 bases: TGTGCCATTCAAACAGGGGGCTCCTACAATGAGCAGTTCTTC. This encodes CAIQTGGSYNEQFF.